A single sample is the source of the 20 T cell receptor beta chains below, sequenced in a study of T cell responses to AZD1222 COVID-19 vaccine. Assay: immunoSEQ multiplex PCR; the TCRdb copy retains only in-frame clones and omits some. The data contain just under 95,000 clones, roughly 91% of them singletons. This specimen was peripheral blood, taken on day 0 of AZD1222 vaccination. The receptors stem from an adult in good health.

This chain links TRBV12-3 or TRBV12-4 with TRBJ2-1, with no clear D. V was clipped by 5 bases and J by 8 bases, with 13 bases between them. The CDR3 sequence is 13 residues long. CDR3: CASSRHFIDEQFF. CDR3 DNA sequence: TGTGCCAGCAGTCGGCATTTCATAGATGAGCAGTTCTTC.

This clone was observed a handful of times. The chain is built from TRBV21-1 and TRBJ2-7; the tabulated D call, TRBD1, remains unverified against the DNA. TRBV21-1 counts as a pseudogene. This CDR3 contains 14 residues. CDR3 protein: CASSKFKISYEQYF. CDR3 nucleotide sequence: TGTGCCAGCAGCAAATTCAAAATTTCCTACGAGCAGTACTTC.

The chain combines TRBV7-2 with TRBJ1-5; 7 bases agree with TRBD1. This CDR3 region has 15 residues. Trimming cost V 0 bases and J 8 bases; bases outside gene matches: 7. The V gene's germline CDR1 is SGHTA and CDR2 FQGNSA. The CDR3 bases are TGTGCCAGCAGCTTAGCCAGCCAGGGGGGAGAGCCCCAGCATTTT. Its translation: CASSLASQGGEPQHF.

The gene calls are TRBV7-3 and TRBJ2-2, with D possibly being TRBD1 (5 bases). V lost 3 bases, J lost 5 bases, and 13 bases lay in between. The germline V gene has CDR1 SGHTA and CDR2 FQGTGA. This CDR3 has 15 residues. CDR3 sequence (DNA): TGTGCCAGCAGCTTGGTACAGGAGTCTACCGGGGAGCTGTTTTTT. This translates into CASSLVQESTGELFF.

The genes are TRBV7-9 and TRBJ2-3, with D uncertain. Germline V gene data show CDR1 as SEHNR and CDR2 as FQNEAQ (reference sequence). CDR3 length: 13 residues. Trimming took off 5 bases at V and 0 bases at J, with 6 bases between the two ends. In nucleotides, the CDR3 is TGTGCCAGCAGCCCCTCTAGCACAGATACGCAGTATTTT. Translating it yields CASSPSSTDTQYF.

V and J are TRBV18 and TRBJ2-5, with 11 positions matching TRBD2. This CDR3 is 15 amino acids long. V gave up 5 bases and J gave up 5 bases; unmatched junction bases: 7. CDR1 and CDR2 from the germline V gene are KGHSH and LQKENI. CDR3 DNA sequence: TGTGCCAGCTCAACACTAGCGGGGGACGGGGAGACCCAGTACTTC. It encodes CASSTLAGDGETQYF.

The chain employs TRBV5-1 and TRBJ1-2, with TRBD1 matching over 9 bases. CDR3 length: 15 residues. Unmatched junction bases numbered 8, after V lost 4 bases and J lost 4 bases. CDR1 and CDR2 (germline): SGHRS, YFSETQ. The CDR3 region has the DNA TGCGCCAGCAGCACTAACAGGGGGCTGGGCTATGGCTACACCTTC. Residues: CASSTNRGLGYGYTF.

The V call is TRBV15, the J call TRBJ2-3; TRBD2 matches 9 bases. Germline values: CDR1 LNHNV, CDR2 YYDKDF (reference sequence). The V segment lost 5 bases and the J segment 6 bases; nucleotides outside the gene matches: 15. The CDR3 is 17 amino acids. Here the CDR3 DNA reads TGTGCCACCAGCCGCCCAGTAGGTAGCGGGGGACTTGATACGCAGTATTTT. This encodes CATSRPVGSGGLDTQYF.

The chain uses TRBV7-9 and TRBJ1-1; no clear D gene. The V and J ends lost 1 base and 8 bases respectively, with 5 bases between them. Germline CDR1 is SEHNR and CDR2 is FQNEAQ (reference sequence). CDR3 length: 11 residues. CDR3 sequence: CASSLVEEAFF. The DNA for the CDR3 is TGTGCCAGCAGCTTAGTAGAAGAAGCTTTCTTT.

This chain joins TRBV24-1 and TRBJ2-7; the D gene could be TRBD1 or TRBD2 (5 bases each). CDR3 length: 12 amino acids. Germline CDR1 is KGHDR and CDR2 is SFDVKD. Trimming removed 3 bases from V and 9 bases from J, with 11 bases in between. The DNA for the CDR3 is TGTGCCACCAGTGATCCCGGGACCGGGCAGTACTTC. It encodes CATSDPGTGQYF.

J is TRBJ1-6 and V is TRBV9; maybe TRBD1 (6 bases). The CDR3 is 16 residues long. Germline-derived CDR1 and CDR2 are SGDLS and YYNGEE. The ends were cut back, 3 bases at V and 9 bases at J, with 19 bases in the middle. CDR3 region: CASSARGAQSGSPLHF. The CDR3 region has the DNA TGTGCCAGCAGCGCCAGGGGTGCTCAGTCCGGTTCACCCCTCCACTTT.

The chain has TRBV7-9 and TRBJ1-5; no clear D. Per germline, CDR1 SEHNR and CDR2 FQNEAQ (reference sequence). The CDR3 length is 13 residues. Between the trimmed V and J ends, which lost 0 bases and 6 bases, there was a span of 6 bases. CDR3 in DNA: TGTGCCAGCAGCTTAGCTGAGCCTCAGCCCCAGCATTTT. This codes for CASSLAEPQPQHF. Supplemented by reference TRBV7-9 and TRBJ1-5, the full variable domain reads DTGVSQNPRHKITKRGQNVTFRCDPISEHNRLYWYRQTLGQGPEFLTYFQNEAQLEKSRLLSDRFSAERPKGSFSTLEIQRTEQGDSAMYLCASSLAEPQPQHFGDGTRLSIL.

CDR3 nucleotide sequence: TGTGCCAGCAGCTCTCGACAGGGAAGAAACACTGAAGCTTTCTTT. Its protein product is CASSSRQGRNTEAFF. The chain is built from TRBV5-5 and TRBJ1-1; 7 bases fit TRBD1. V shed 3 bases and J 2 bases; nucleotides not matched to a gene: 7. The germline CDR1 and CDR2 sequences are SGHKS and YYEKEE (reference sequence). The CDR3 has 15 amino acids.

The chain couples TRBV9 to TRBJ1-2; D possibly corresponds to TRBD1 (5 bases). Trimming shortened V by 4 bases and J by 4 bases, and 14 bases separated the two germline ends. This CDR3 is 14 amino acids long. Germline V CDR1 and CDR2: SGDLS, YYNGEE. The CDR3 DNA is TGTGCCAGCAGCCCAGGGACGCAGAGCTATGGCTACACCTTC. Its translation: CASSPGTQSYGYTF. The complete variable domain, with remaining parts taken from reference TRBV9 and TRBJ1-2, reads DSGVTQTPKHLITATGQRVTLRCSPRSGDLSVYWYQQSLDQGLQFLIQYYNGEERAKGNILERFSAQQFPDLHSELNLSSLELGDSALYFCASSPGTQSYGYTFGSGTRLTVV.

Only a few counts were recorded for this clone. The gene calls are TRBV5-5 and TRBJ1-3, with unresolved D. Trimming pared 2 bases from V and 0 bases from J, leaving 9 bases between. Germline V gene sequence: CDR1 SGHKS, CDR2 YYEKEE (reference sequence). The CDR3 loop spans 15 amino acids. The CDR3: CASSFAFLSGNTIYF. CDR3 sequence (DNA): TGTGCCAGCAGCTTCGCCTTCCTCTCTGGAAACACCATATATTTT.

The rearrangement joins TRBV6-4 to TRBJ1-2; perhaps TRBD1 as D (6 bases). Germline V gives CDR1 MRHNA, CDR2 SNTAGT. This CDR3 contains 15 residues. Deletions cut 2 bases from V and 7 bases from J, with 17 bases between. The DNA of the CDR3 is TGTGCCAGCAGTGACGACGGCAGGGGATCGGGTGGCTACACCTTC. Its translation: CASSDDGRGSGGYTF.

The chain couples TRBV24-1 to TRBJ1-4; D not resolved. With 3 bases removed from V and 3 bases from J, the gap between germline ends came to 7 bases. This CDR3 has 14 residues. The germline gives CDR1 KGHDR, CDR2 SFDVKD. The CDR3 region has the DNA TGTGCCACCAGTGATCCCTCCGCTAATGAAAAACTGTTTTTT. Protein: CATSDPSANEKLFF.

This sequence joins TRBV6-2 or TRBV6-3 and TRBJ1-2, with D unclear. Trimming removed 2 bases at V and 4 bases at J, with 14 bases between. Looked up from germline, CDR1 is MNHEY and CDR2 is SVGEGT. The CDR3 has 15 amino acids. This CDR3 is CASSYEGFSPYGYTF. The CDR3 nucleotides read TGTGCCAGCAGTTACGAGGGATTCTCGCCCTATGGCTACACCTTC.

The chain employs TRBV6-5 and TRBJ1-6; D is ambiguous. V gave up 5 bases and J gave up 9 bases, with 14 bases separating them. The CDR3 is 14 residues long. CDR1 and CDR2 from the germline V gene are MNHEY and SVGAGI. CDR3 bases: TGTGCCAGCAGTCTCGAGATTGCGCGTTCACCCCTCCACTTT. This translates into CASSLEIARSPLHF.

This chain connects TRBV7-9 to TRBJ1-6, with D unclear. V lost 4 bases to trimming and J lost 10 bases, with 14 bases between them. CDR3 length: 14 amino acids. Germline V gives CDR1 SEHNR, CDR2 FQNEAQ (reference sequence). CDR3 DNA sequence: TGTGCCAGCAGCTCGGATCCCGGCGGGTCACCCCTCCACTTT. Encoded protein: CASSSDPGGSPLHF.